Each of the 2 T cell receptor beta chains below was sequenced from the same sample in a study of blood T cell repertoires in COVID-19. TCRdb's table, derived via immunoSEQ multiplex PCR, lists solely in-frame clones and lacks some. The sample lists over 200,000 clones; roughly 87% were seen once. Sequencing was done on a sample of peripheral blood. Receptor source: a man aged 35 to 55 with active or convalescent COVID-19.

CDR3 in amino acids: CASSLAMTGNEKLFF. CDR3 nucleotide sequence: TGTGCCAGCAGCTTGGCCATGACAGGAAATGAAAAACTGTTTTTT. The gene calls are TRBV5-8 and TRBJ1-4; perhaps TRBD1 as D (6 bases). Germline lookup yields CDR1 SGHTS and CDR2 YDEGEE. The CDR3 loop spans 15 amino acids. Trimming shortened V by 0 bases and J by 5 bases, and 11 bases separated the two germline ends.

This clone was seen once. The chain carries TRBV4-1 and TRBJ2-3; D might be TRBD1 (6 bases). The CDR3 is 18 amino acids. Trimming shortened V by 0 bases and J by 2 bases, and 18 bases separated the two germline ends. Germline V gene lookup returns CDR1 MGHRA and CDR2 YSYEKL. DNA for the CDR3: TGCGCCAGCAGCCAAGAGGGGGCAGGGTCGATCCCCACAGATACGCAGTATTTT. Translating gives CASSQEGAGSIPTDTQYF.